The 12 T cell receptor beta chains below come from one sample, sequenced in a study of metastatic and nonmetastatic thyroid tumors. All patients were treatment-naive before thyroid surgery. TCRdb reassembled clones from the PCR reads with MiXCR. There are 23,000 or so clones in the sample; around 20% occur only once, and just over 7.5% lies in the top ten. Sequencing used blood. The source of these receptors is a female donor with papillary thyroid cancer or a benign thyroid nodule (not recorded which). Some clones in this sample may be carry-over from other donors' samples.

V usage is TRBV27 and J usage is TRBJ2-7, with 10 nucleotides matching TRBD2. CDR1 is MNHEY, CDR2 SMNVEV, per germline (reference sequence). The CDR3 runs 15 residues. Germline trimming cut 5 bases from V and 6 bases from J; bases unmatched to any gene: 10. The chain's CDR3 is CASSPRTSGTGEQYF. For the CDR3, the DNA is TGTGCCAGCAGTCCCCGGACTAGCGGAACGGGCGAGCAGTACTTC.

In this sample, this clone turned up many times. This chain joins TRBV6-1 and TRBJ1-4, with D unresolved. V shed 4 bases and J shed 3 bases, with 9 bases lying between them. Germline CDR1 and CDR2: MNHNS and SASEGT. This CDR3 has 14 residues. The CDR3 protein is CASSGEAANEKLFF. The DNA for the CDR3 is TGTGCCAGCAGTGGGGAGGCAGCTAATGAAAAACTGTTTTTT.

There are many counts of this clone. The chain carries TRBV9 and TRBJ2-1, with TRBD2 matching 9 bases. With 0 bases clipped from V and 3 bases from J, the junction kept 4 bases outside the gene matches. The CDR3 is 16 amino acids. Per the germline V gene, CDR1 is SGDLS and CDR2 is YYNGEE. CDR3 sequence (DNA): TGTGCCAGCAGCGTAGGGGGTAGCGGGGGCTACAATGAGCAGTTCTTC. It yields the protein CASSVGGSGGYNEQFF.

This clone occurred many times. Being one base from a much bigger clone, this may be a read error. The J gene is TRBJ1-1, the V gene TRBV6-1; TRBD1 matches 7 bases. CDR1 and CDR2 from the germline V gene are MNHNS and SASEGT. This CDR3 comprises 15 residues. CDR3 bases: TGTACCAGCAGCTGGTCGGGACAGAAAGACACTGAAGCTTTCTTT. Protein sequence: CTSSWSGQKDTEAFF.

For this clone: A much larger clone sits a single nucleotide away, making a read error possible. The chain employs TRBV5-1 and TRBJ2-6; tentatively, D is TRBD2 (5 bases). The CDR3 length is 15 residues. The germline gives CDR1 SGHRS, CDR2 YFSETQ. CDR3 bases: TGCGCCAGCAGCTTGGGTGACTACAGCATCAACGTCCTGACCTTC. This encodes CASSLGDYSINVLTF.

In this sample, this clone turned up many times. This chain links TRBV20-1 with TRBJ2-7, with TRBD2 matching 7 bases. Germline assignment: CDR1 DFQATT and CDR2 SNEGSKA (reference sequence). V dropped 6 bases and J dropped 7; count of bases not matched to a gene: 12. This CDR3 region has 13 residues. The CDR3 sequence is CSAGGTSDLEQYF. The DNA for the CDR3 is TGCAGTGCGGGGGGTACTAGCGACCTGGAGCAGTACTTC.

This clone was seen many times. V usage is TRBV19 and J usage is TRBJ2-7, with D possibly being TRBD2 (5 bases). Trimming took off 4 bases at V and 7 bases at J, with 20 bases between the two ends. This CDR3 has 15 residues. The germline V gene has CDR1 LNHDA and CDR2 SQIVND (reference sequence). In nucleotides, the CDR3 is TGTGCCAGTAGTAGAAGACCGGACTCCGCGTCGGAGCAGTACTTC. Translating it yields CASSRRPDSASEQYF.

This sequence joins TRBV13 and TRBJ1-1; TRBD2 is a possible D gene (5 bases). The J call may not be correct, given that the DNA end is closer to TRBJ2-7. The CDR3 runs to 15 residues. Looked up from germline, CDR1 is PRHDT and CDR2 is FYEKMQ (reference sequence). DNA for the CDR3: TGTGCCAGCAGCTTGGAGGCTAGCAGCACGGGGGAGCAGTACTTC. Translated: CASSLEASSTGEQYF.

This clone was recorded a few times. The J gene is TRBJ2-7, the V gene TRBV20-1; D might be TRBD1 or TRBD2, each matching 5 bases. The V and J ends lost 6 bases and 0 bases respectively, with 18 bases between them. Germline lookup yields CDR1 DFQATT and CDR2 SNEGSKA (reference sequence). The CDR3 is made up of 15 amino acids. DNA for the CDR3: TGCAGTGCCCCTACCCAGAGGGGACCCTCCTACGAGCAGTACTTC. The encoded protein is CSAPTQRGPSYEQYF.

This clone was found many times. V and J are TRBV5-1 and TRBJ2-1; perhaps TRBD2 as D (5 bases). The V gene's germline CDR1 is SGHRS and CDR2 YFSETQ. Trimming took 1 base from V and 7 from J, leaving 9 bases between them. The CDR3 totals 13 residues. The CDR3: CASSLPGGNEQFF. In nucleotides, the CDR3 is TGCGCCAGCAGCTTGCCAGGCGGGAATGAGCAGTTCTTC. The full variable domain, with the rest looked up from reference TRBV5-1 and TRBJ2-1, is KAGVTQTPRYLIKTRGQQVTLSCSPISGHRSVSWYQQTPGQGLQFLFEYFSETQRNKGNFPGRFSGRQFSNSRSEMNVSTLELGDSALYLCASSLPGGNEQFFGPGTRLTVL.

This clone was observed at least ten times. V gene TRBV19 combines with J gene TRBJ1-4, with 8 nucleotides matching TRBD1. The CDR3 length is 14 residues. The trim removed 3 bases at V and 7 bases at J, leaving 4 bases unmatched. CDR1 LNHDA and CDR2 SQIVND come from the germline V gene (reference sequence). The CDR3 protein is CASSIGTGPEKLFF. The CDR3 DNA sequence: TGTGCCAGTAGTATCGGGACAGGACCTGAAAAACTGTTTTTT.

This clone was counted at least ten times. The rearrangement uses TRBV4-2 and TRBJ1-5; a possible D gene is TRBD1 (5 bases). The CDR3 extends over 15 amino acids. With 4 bases removed from V and 5 bases from J, the gap between germline ends came to 15 bases. Germline assignment: CDR1 LGHNA and CDR2 YNFKEQ. The DNA of the CDR3 is TGTGCCAGCAGCCGCTTGGTGGGGGAGTATCAGCCCCAGCATTTT. Protein product: CASSRLVGEYQPQHF.